Below are 2 T cell receptor beta chains sequenced from a single sample in a study of control samples from healthy donors and cancer patients (dated by TCRdb to about 2020). The library was produced with the immunoSEQ multiplex PCR assay. This is the immuneACCESS table as TCRdb keeps it, with only in-frame sequences that have V and J called. A part of the clones is gone; compared with another copy, unresolved V genes explain less than half, and the rest is unexplained. This sample is represented by about 88,000 clones; 85% to 95% of them were singletons. Less than 10% of the sample goes to the ten largest clones. Sequencing was done on a sample of blood. These receptors were taken from a man aged 18-30 years in good health.

The J gene is TRBJ2-7, the V gene TRBV7-9; TRBD1 agrees at 7 bases. The ends lost 5 bases at V and 6 bases at J; junction bases unmatched: 4. This CDR3 spans 12 amino acids. The germline V gene has CDR1 SEHNR and CDR2 FQNEAQ (reference sequence). CDR3 residues: CASSRDRSEQYF. The CDR3 nucleotides are TGTGCCAGCAGCCGGGACAGAAGCGAGCAGTACTTC. The complete variable domain, with remaining parts taken from reference TRBV7-9 and TRBJ2-7, reads DTGVSQNPRHKITKRGQNVTFRCDPISEHNRLYWYRQTLGQGPEFLTYFQNEAQLEKSRLLSDRFSAERPKGSFSTLEIQRTEQGDSAMYLCASSRDRSEQYFGPGTRLTVT.

The rearrangement links TRBV19 to TRBJ2-7, with D possibly being TRBD1 (6 bases). Trimming removed 7 bases from V and 0 bases from J, with 22 bases in between. Germline CDR1 reads LNHDA; CDR2 reads SQIVND (reference sequence). The CDR3 covers 17 residues. The CDR3 DNA is TGTGCCAGTACTCCGACCGACGGACAGATTCCCTCCTACGAGCAGTACTTC. The encoded protein is CASTPTDGQIPSYEQYF.